This T cell receptor (beta chain) derives from a study of cytomegalovirus exposure and HLA in healthy donors. The overall study: Earlier work reported 110 million or so unique TCR beta sequences from roughly 180 million T cells. General study results and limits: Reported results showed that the classifier diagnosed cytomegalovirus status with high specificity and sensitivity. TRBV6-2, TRBV6-3 and other indistinguishable V segments were excluded.

Unrecorded immune exposures were likely, despite nominal health at sampling. In the PCR, 60 Vbeta and 13 Jbeta primers were used. The method was immunoSEQ multiplex PCR; TCRdb's version includes in-frame clones alone and lacks a portion of them. The sample includes over 150,000 clones, approximately 71% of them seen just once. About this clone: No antigen is known for it.

The V gene's germline CDR1 is MNHNS and CDR2 SASEGT. Trimming left V 2 bases short and J 8 bases short, with 13 bases between. The length of the CDR3 is 13 residues. The sequenced sample consisted of PBMCs. The gene calls are TRBV6-1 and TRBJ2-7; D not certain. The clonotype was recovered from a woman younger than 35 in good health and CMV-seropositive. The CDR3 is CASSEFGATKQYF. The CDR3 nucleotides read TGTGCCAGCAGTGAATTCGGTGCTACGAAGCAGTACTTC.